This TCR beta chain was obtained from a study of T cell responses to AZD1222 COVID-19 vaccine. On this clone itself: The target antigen is unknown.

Here immunoSEQ multiplex PCR was the method, and the copy in TCRdb shows in-frame clones only, minus some. In the table there are around 120,000 clones, roughly 91% of which are singletons. Researchers grouped second doses given at about 4 or about 12 weeks into one pool. Study observations and caveats: Spike-specific TCR breadth and depth rose after two AZD1222 doses. The repertoires were collected only after the peak T cell response.

The CDR3 is 15 amino acids. The V end was cut by 9 bases, the J end by 0 bases, with 16 bases between. Germline assignment: CDR1 LNHDA and CDR2 SQIVND (reference sequence). Sequencing was performed on peripheral blood, taken 28 days after the second AZD1222 dose. The receptor was isolated from an adult who received the AZD1222 COVID-19 vaccine. The chain is built from TRBV19 and TRBJ2-3; unclear D gene. CDR3 nucleotides: TGTGCCAGCTCCTCAGCGCGCAGAAGCACAGATACGCAGTATTTT. Protein sequence: CASSSARRSTDTQYF.